A single sample is the source of the 12 T cell receptor beta chains below, sequenced in a study of cytotoxic CD8 clonotypes in ibrutinib-treated CLL. Repertoires were generated with immunoSEQ multiplex PCR, while TCRdb's copy carries only in-frame clones and drops some. The sample lists some 47,000 clones; 45% to 60% were seen once. Sequencing used PBMCs, obtained after 24 months of ibrutinib treatment. Receptor source: a human donor with chronic lymphocytic leukemia.

In this sample, this clone turned up a few times. The rearrangement links TRBV5-1 to TRBJ2-2; TRBD1 is a possible D gene (6 bases). CDR3 length: 16 residues. Deletions cut 0 bases from V and 6 bases from J, with 15 bases between. Germline values: CDR1 SGHRS, CDR2 YFSETQ. The DNA for the CDR3 is TGCGCCAGCAGCTTGGATGCCCAGGGGATAGCCGGGGAGCTGTTTTTT. The encoded protein is CASSLDAQGIAGELFF. The full variable domain, with the rest looked up from reference TRBV5-1 and TRBJ2-2, is KAGVTQTPRYLIKTRGQQVTLSCSPISGHRSVSWYQQTPGQGLQFLFEYFSETQRNKGNFPGRFSGRQFSNSRSEMNVSTLELGDSALYLCASSLDAQGIAGELFFGEGSRLTVL.

The chain carries TRBV6-5 and TRBJ2-5, with D hard to call. Looked up from germline, CDR1 is MNHEY and CDR2 is SVGAGI. Trimming took 10 bases from V and 5 from J, leaving 5 bases between them. The CDR3 has 9 residues. CDR3 loop: CAIEETQYF. The CDR3, as DNA: TGTGCCATCGAGGAGACCCAGTACTTC.

The chain joins TRBV6-5 to TRBJ2-7; 7 bases map to TRBD1. V lost 6 bases and J lost 1; bases outside the gene matches: 3. The CDR3 is 13 residues long. Germline V gene sequence: CDR1 MNHEY, CDR2 SVGAGI. The CDR3 DNA is TGTGCCAGCAGCCCGACAGGGTCCTACGAGCAGTACTTC. Its protein is CASSPTGSYEQYF.

This clone has ten or more counts. The J gene is TRBJ1-5, the V gene TRBV2; 8 nucleotides align to TRBD1. CDR3 length equals 15 residues. Germline lookup yields CDR1 SNHLY and CDR2 FYNNEI. J was trimmed by 9 bases and V by 2 bases; bases with no gene match: 9. CDR3 nucleotide sequence: TGTGCCAGCAGTGAATCGGGACAGGCCCAAGGGCCCCAGCATTTT. This encodes CASSESGQAQGPQHF.

V gene TRBV10-3 combines with J gene TRBJ1-2; no firm D call. The CDR3 runs 12 residues. The V gene's germline CDR1 is ENHRY and CDR2 SYGVKD. Trimming took 5 bases from V and 5 from J, leaving 9 bases between them. The CDR3 DNA reads TGTGCCATCAGTCCTTCAAGTTATGGCTACACCTTC. Translated, it gives CAISPSSYGYTF.

The V and J genes are TRBV29-1 and TRBJ2-5; D ambiguous. Trimming pared 4 bases from V and 0 bases from J, leaving 9 bases between. The germline V gene encodes CDR1 SQVTM and CDR2 ANQGSEA. The CDR3 runs 13 residues. The CDR3 sequence is CSVVKGNQETQYF. The CDR3 DNA sequence: TGCAGCGTTGTCAAAGGGAACCAAGAGACCCAGTACTTC.

This chain uses TRBV10-1 with TRBJ2-1; 9 bases are a match to TRBD1. CDR1 and CDR2 from the germline V gene are WNHNN and SYGVQD (reference sequence). V lost 4 bases and J lost 6; bases outside the gene matches: 4. This CDR3 has 14 amino acids. The CDR3, as DNA: TGCGCCAGCAGTGTAGGGACAGGGACCAATGAGCAGTTCTTC. The encoded protein is CASSVGTGTNEQFF.

The chain recombines TRBV2 with TRBJ2-7; D remains ambiguous. CDR1 SNHLY and CDR2 FYNNEI come from the germline V gene. Trimming left V 6 bases short and J 7 bases short, with 13 bases between. CDR3 length equals 12 residues. CDR3: CASRYGQVEQYF. CDR3 bases: TGTGCCAGCAGGTACGGTCAAGTGGAGCAGTACTTC. Complete variable domain (other parts from reference TRBV2 and TRBJ2-7): EPEVTQTPSHQVTQMGQEVILRCVPISNHLYFYWYRQILGQKVEFLVSFYNNEISEKSEIFDDQFSVERPDGSNFTLKIRSTKLEDSAMYFCASRYGQVEQYFGPGTRLTVT.

This clone appeared a few times. The same CDR3 also results from other DNA sequences found in this sample. The CDR3 bases are TGTGCCAGCAGCCCCGATCGGGGTACTGAAGCTTTCTTT. Amino acid sequence: CASSPDRGTEAFF. The rearrangement joins TRBV11-2 to TRBJ1-1; unclear D gene. Trimming shortened V by 5 bases and J by 5 bases, and 12 bases separated the two germline ends. The CDR3 consists of 13 residues. Germline V gives CDR1 SGHAT, CDR2 FQNNGV.

The chain is built from TRBV6-1 and TRBJ2-7, with no clear D. V was clipped by 4 bases and J by 8 bases, with 6 bases between them. There are 10 residues in the CDR3. Germline CDR1 and CDR2: MNHNS and SASEGT. CDR3: CASSVGKQYF. The CDR3 DNA follows: TGTGCCAGCAGTGTTGGGAAGCAGTACTTC.

This chain uses TRBV2 with TRBJ1-5, with TRBD1 matching over 7 bases. Germline CDR1 and CDR2: SNHLY and FYNNEI. There are 16 residues in the CDR3. The V gene end was trimmed by 6 bases and the J gene end by 0 bases; junction bases not matched to a gene: 8. In DNA, the CDR3 is TGTGCCAGCAGGAAGGGGACAGCCTCTAGCAATCAGCCCCAGCATTTT. Protein sequence: CASRKGTASSNQPQHF.

The genes are TRBV18 and TRBJ2-2; D unresolved. CDR1 KGHSH and CDR2 LQKENI come from the germline V gene. Trimming left V 3 bases short and J 7 bases short, with 9 bases between. CDR3 length: 13 amino acids. The CDR3: CASSPSGGGELFF. The CDR3, as DNA: TGTGCCAGCTCACCTTCGGGTGGCGGGGAGCTGTTTTTT.